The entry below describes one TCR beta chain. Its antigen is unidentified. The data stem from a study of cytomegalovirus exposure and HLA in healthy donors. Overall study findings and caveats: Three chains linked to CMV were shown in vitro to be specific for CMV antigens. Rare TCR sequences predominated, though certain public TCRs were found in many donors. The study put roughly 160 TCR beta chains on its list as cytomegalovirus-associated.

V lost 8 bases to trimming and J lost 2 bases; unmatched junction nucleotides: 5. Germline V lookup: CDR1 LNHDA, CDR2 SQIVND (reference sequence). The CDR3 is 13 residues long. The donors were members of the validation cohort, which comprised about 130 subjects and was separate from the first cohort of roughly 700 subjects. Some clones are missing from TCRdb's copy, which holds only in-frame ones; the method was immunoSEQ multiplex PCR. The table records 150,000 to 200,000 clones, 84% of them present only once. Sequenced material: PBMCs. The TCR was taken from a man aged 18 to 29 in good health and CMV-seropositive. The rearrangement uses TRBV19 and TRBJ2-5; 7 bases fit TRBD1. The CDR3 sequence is CASRRDSQETQYF. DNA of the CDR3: TGTGCCAGTCGTCGGGACAGTCAAGAGACCCAGTACTTC.